Reported below is one T cell receptor beta chain. J lost 2 bases, V lost 4 bases, and 5 bases had no gene match. This CDR3 has 14 residues. Germline CDR1 reads LNHDA; CDR2 reads SQIVND (reference sequence). The data derive from a study of shared clonotypes between healthy human individuals. In the authors' workflow: ImmunoSEQ gave junction-only sequences without quality scores, so filtering differed. Assay: immunoSEQ multiplex PCR; the TCRdb copy retains only in-frame clones and omits some. V and J calls and clone size come straight from that table; D and trimming were deduced from the DNA. There are over 850,000 clones in the sample; approximately 80% occur only once, and roughly 0.55% lies in the top ten.

The TCR was taken from a man younger than 30 in good health. Some clones in this sample may be carry-over from other donors' samples. The chain is built from TRBV19 and TRBJ2-7, with 7 bases lining up with TRBD1. Sequencing was performed on memory CD4+ T cells from PBMCs. Stated subset: CD45RA-negative fraction. In DNA, the CDR3 is TGTGCCAGTAGTACAAGGGGGCCCCCCTACGAGCAGTACTTC. Residues: CASSTRGPPYEQYF.